This TCR beta chain was observed in a study of blood T cells in healthy people across ages. This clonotype was counted at least ten times. In germline, CDR1 is DFQATT, CDR2 SNEGSKA (reference sequence). The CDR3 extends over 11 amino acids. V lost 2 bases to trimming and J lost 2 bases, with 3 bases between them. The second PCR ran about 6 to 11 cycles with a sample-barcoded 5' primer and J-beta primers. Each CDR3 protein gets one entry after TCRdb re-called the 5' RACE reads with MiXCR. The sample shows about 760,000 distinct CDR3 sequences, roughly 56% of them seen only once. The TCR originated in a middle-aged man in good health. The chain uses TRBV20-1 and TRBJ2-5; D uncertain. Sequenced: blood. The DNA for the CDR3 is TGCAGTGCTAGACCACAAGAGACCCAGTACTTC. Protein product: CSARPQETQYF.